These 11 T cell receptor beta chains came from one sample sequenced in a study of T cell responses to AZD1222 COVID-19 vaccine. Using immunoSEQ multiplex PCR, the repertoire was profiled, and TCRdb retains in-frame clones only, with some absent. This sample has around 140,000 clones, with 75% to 95% found just once. Sequences were derived from peripheral blood, sampled on day 0 of AZD1222 vaccination. These receptors were collected from an adult in good health.

This clone has a single count. V and J are TRBV7-8 and TRBJ1-2; D is unclear. There are 13 residues in the CDR3. Trimming took 5 bases from V and 1 from J, leaving 8 bases between them. Germline V gene lookup returns CDR1 SGHVS and CDR2 FQNEAQ. This CDR3 reads CASSAVINYGYTF. CDR3 in DNA: TGTGCCAGCAGCGCGGTGATTAACTATGGCTACACCTTC.

This chain joins TRBV7-3 and TRBJ2-2; D gene uncertain. Per the germline V gene, CDR1 is SGHTA and CDR2 is FQGTGA. The CDR3 runs 15 residues. Between the trimmed V and J ends, which lost 3 bases and 5 bases, there was a span of 13 bases. CDR3 sequence reads: CASSFLGPDTGELFF. CDR3 nucleotide sequence: TGTGCCAGCAGCTTTTTAGGTCCCGATACCGGGGAGCTGTTTTTT.

The chain combines TRBV18 with TRBJ1-2, with D unresolved. The V end lost 4 bases, the J end lost 1 base, and 7 bases lay between the germline ends. The V gene's germline CDR1 is KGHSH and CDR2 LQKENI. The CDR3 loop spans 13 amino acids. The CDR3, as DNA: TGTGCCAGCTCACTAAAGGATAACTATGGCTACACCTTC. Translation gives CASSLKDNYGYTF.

This chain uses TRBV6-5 with TRBJ1-1; D might be TRBD1 (5 bases). The CDR3 has 13 residues. CDR1 and CDR2 from the germline V gene are MNHEY and SVGAGI. V was cut by 6 bases and J by 5 bases, with 13 bases left in between. The CDR3 DNA follows: TGTGCCAGCAGCAACGGTGGGGGTACTGAAGCTTTCTTT. As protein: CASSNGGGTEAFF.

The chain employs TRBV30 and TRBJ1-6; D is ambiguous. V dropped 0 bases and J dropped 5 bases, with 8 bases sitting between them. The CDR3 extends over 14 amino acids. The germline CDR1 and CDR2 sequences are GTSNPN and SVGIG (reference sequence). In DNA form, the CDR3 reads TGTGCCTGGAGTGTAGGGCGGAATAATTCACCCCTCCACTTT. It yields the protein CAWSVGRNNSPLHF. Looking up the rest from reference TRBV30 and TRBJ1-6 gives the full variable domain: SQTIHQWPATLVQPVGSPLSLECTVEGTSNPNLYWYRQAAGRGLQLLFYSVGIGQISSEVPQNLSASRPQDRQFILSSKKLLLSDSGFYLCAWSVGRNNSPLHFGNGTRLTVT.

The chain links TRBV7-9 to TRBJ1-1, with D uncertain. Germline assignment: CDR1 SEHNR and CDR2 FQNEAQ (reference sequence). The CDR3 length is 14 residues. V dropped 4 bases and J dropped 2 bases, with 11 bases sitting between them. The CDR3 here is CASSSPEVNTEAFF. The CDR3 DNA is TGTGCCAGCAGCTCCCCTGAGGTTAACACTGAAGCTTTCTTT.

The chain uses TRBV27 and TRBJ2-6; D uncertain. The CDR3 spans 15 residues. V lost 7 bases to trimming and J lost 0 bases, with 10 bases between them. Germline CDR1 reads MNHEY; CDR2 reads SMNVEV (reference sequence). The CDR3 spells CASTQDGSGANVLTF. In DNA form, the CDR3 reads TGTGCCAGCACCCAGGACGGCTCTGGGGCCAACGTCCTGACTTTC.

V is TRBV6-2 or TRBV6-3 and J is TRBJ1-5; 10 bases line up with TRBD1. Losses at the gene ends were 2 bases for V and 0 bases for J; bases not matched to a gene: 10. The CDR3 length is 19 residues. Germline values: CDR1 MNHEY, CDR2 SVGEGT. The CDR3 DNA follows: TGTGCCAGCAGTTACGCCGTGGGACAGGGGTTATCTAGCAATCAGCCCCAGCATTTT. Its translation is CASSYAVGQGLSSNQPQHF.

V and J are TRBV30 and TRBJ1-1, with TRBD1 as a possible D gene (5 bases). The CDR3 has 15 residues. Per germline, CDR1 GTSNPN and CDR2 SVGIG (reference sequence). V lost 0 bases and J 3 bases, leaving 14 bases between the germline ends. The CDR3 reads CAWSVGRGGDTEAFF. CDR3 sequence (DNA): TGTGCCTGGAGTGTAGGTCGGGGGGGAGACACTGAAGCTTTCTTT. Filled out from reference TRBV30 and TRBJ1-1, the complete variable domain reads SQTIHQWPATLVQPVGSPLSLECTVEGTSNPNLYWYRQAAGRGLQLLFYSVGIGQISSEVPQNLSASRPQDRQFILSSKKLLLSDSGFYLCAWSVGRGGDTEAFFGQGTRLTVV.

The V and J genes are TRBV29-1 and TRBJ1-2; 9 bases are shared with TRBD1. With V trimmed by 0 bases and J by 4 bases, 3 bases remained unmatched. Germline V gives CDR1 SQVTM, CDR2 ANQGSEA. The CDR3 runs to 14 residues. The CDR3 coding sequence is TGCAGCGTTGAAGACGGACAGGGGCCCTATGGCTACACCTTC. This codes for CSVEDGQGPYGYTF.

This clone was detected a few times. This sequence joins TRBV7-9 and TRBJ1-2, with 8 bases aligning to TRBD1. Germline V gene data show CDR1 as SEHNR and CDR2 as FQNEAQ (reference sequence). CDR3 length equals 14 residues. V trimming: 4 bases; J trimming: 7 bases; junction bases outside the gene matches: 8. The CDR3, as DNA: TGTGCCAGCAGCTCCAGACAGGGGATAAGTGGCTACACCTTC. Translating gives CASSSRQGISGYTF.